A single sample gave rise to the 9 T cell receptor beta chains below, sequenced in a study of cytomegalovirus exposure and HLA in healthy donors. PCR involved 60 Vbeta and 13 Jbeta primers. Assay: immunoSEQ multiplex PCR; the TCRdb copy retains only in-frame clones and omits some. The sample carries over 100,000 clones, approximately 82% recorded once. The source material was PBMCs. These receptors came from a man in his forties in good health and CMV-seronegative.

This clone was detected only a few times. This chain links TRBV30 with TRBJ1-2; 8 bases are shared with TRBD1. This CDR3 has 14 residues. Per germline, CDR1 GTSNPN and CDR2 SVGIG (reference sequence). The V gene end was trimmed by 3 bases and the J gene end by 4 bases; junction bases not matched to a gene: 7. The CDR3 loop is CAWSRQGRIYGYTF. CDR3 DNA: TGTGCCTGGAGCAGACAGGGGCGCATCTATGGCTACACCTTC.

The CDR3 sequence is CATSREPASGGAVYEQYF. The CDR3 DNA is TGTGCCACCAGCAGAGAGCCCGCTAGCGGGGGGGCGGTCTACGAGCAGTACTTC. The chain carries TRBV15 and TRBJ2-7; 12 nucleotides align to TRBD2. V shed 0 bases and J 3 bases; nucleotides not matched to a gene: 9. Germline lookup yields CDR1 LNHNV and CDR2 YYDKDF (reference sequence). The CDR3 extends over 18 amino acids.

The rearrangement uses TRBV4-1 and TRBJ2-4; tentative D call: TRBD1 (6 bases). With 0 bases removed from V and 6 bases from J, the gap between germline ends came to 12 bases. Germline V gene data show CDR1 as MGHRA and CDR2 as YSYEKL. The CDR3 loop spans 15 amino acids. Here the CDR3 DNA reads TGCGCCAGCAGCCAAGAGTGGGGGCCGGGAAACATTCAGTACTTC. Residues: CASSQEWGPGNIQYF.

This rearrangement joins TRBV4-1 to TRBJ2-1; 8 bases align to TRBD1. Germline CDR1 is MGHRA and CDR2 is YSYEKL. J lost 2 bases, V lost 0 bases, and 3 bases had no gene match. CDR3 size: 16 residues. The CDR3 bases are TGCGCCAGCAGCCAAGACCCAGGGGGCCCCTACAATGAGCAGTTCTTC. Protein sequence: CASSQDPGGPYNEQFF.

The V gene is TRBV29-1, the J gene TRBJ1-1; D might be TRBD1 (5 bases). The germline CDR1 and CDR2 sequences are SQVTM and ANQGSEA. The CDR3 runs to 15 residues. V lost 1 base to trimming and J lost 4 bases, with 16 bases between them. The CDR3 DNA reads as TGCAGCGTTGAAGCCCAGGGAAGGTCTTCCACTGAAGCTTTCTTT. Translated, it gives CSVEAQGRSSTEAFF. The full variable domain, completed using reference TRBV29-1 and TRBJ1-1, is SAVISQKPSRDICQRGTSLTIQCQVDSQVTMMFWYRQQPGQSLTLIATANQGSEATYESGFVIDKFPISRPNLTFSTLTVSNMSPEDSSIYLCSVEAQGRSSTEAFFGQGTRLTVV.

The chain employs TRBV23-1 and TRBJ1-6; TRBD1 is a possible D gene (6 bases). TRBV23-1 is recorded as an ORF, its role being uncertain. This CDR3 is 19 amino acids long. The V end lost 2 bases, the J end lost 4 bases, and 21 bases lay between the germline ends. CDR3 coding DNA: TGCGCCAGCAGTCAAACCTCTGCCGGGACACCCAATTATAATTCACCCCTCCACTTT. Amino acids: CASSQTSAGTPNYNSPLHF.

CDR3 residues: CASTRIGQLNEKLFF. CDR3 in DNA: TGTGCCAGTACGAGGATTGGACAGTTAAATGAAAAACTGTTTTTT. V gene TRBV19 combines with J gene TRBJ1-4; possible D gene TRBD1, 6 bases. Trimming stripped 7 bases from V and 5 bases from J, with 17 bases between. The CDR3 consists of 15 residues. CDR1 and CDR2 (germline): LNHDA, SQIVND (reference sequence).

This sequence joins TRBV6-5 and TRBJ2-5; 10 positions match TRBD1. V was pared by 0 bases and J by 5 bases, with 3 bases of the junction left unmatched. The CDR3 is 15 amino acids. Germline V gives CDR1 MNHEY, CDR2 SVGAGI. In DNA form, the CDR3 reads TGTGCCAGCAGTTACTCGGGGACAGGGGTTGAGACCCAGTACTTC. Translating gives CASSYSGTGVETQYF.

With regard to this clone: An end of the junction does not agree with germline; a read error may underlie this. The CDR3 loop is CSSSLVDGEVANSPLHF. The CDR3 DNA reads as TGTTCCAGCAGCTTAGTCGATGGGGAGGTCGCTAATTCACCCCTCCACTTT. V is TRBV7-9 and J is TRBJ1-6; no definite D call. Germline CDR1 and CDR2: SEHNR and FQNEAQ (reference sequence). This CDR3 contains 17 residues.